This T cell receptor beta chain stems from a study of cytomegalovirus exposure and HLA in healthy donors. Turning to this clone: As yet, its antigen is unknown.

The PCR contained 60 Vbeta and 13 Jbeta primers. TCRdb's table, derived via immunoSEQ multiplex PCR, lists solely in-frame clones and lacks some. The sample yields over 150,000 clones, 75% seen once. Study-level points and caveats: For most TCR sequences rarity was the rule, although some public TCRs occurred in many donors. Researchers counted 150 to 200 TCR beta chains as cytomegalovirus-associated. Most of the TCR beta V segments (in an earlier analysis) were productive either about 90% or about 30% of the time.

This CDR3 region has 17 residues. V trimming: 6 bases; J trimming: 5 bases; junction bases outside the gene matches: 12. In germline, CDR1 is MDHEN, CDR2 SYDVKM. The receptor was derived from a male donor in good health and CMV-seronegative. The chain couples TRBV28 to TRBJ2-2; TRBD2 matches 10 bases. Specimen: PBMCs. CDR3 sequence: CASRQQGLAGVTGELFF. The CDR3 DNA sequence: TGTGCCAGCAGGCAACAAGGCCTAGCGGGAGTTACCGGGGAGCTGTTTTTT.